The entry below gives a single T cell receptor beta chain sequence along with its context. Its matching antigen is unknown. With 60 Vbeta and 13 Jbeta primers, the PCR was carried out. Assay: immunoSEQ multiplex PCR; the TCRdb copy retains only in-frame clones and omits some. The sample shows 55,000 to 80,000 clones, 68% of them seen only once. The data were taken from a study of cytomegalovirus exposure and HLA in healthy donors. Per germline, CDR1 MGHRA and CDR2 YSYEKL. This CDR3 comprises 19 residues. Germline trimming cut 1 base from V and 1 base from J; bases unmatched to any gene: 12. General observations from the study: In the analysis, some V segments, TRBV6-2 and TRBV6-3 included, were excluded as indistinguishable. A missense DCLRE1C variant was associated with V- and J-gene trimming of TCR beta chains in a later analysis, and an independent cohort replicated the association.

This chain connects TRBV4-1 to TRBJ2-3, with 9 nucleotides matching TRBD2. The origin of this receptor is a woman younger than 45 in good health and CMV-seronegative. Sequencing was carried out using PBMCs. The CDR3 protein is CASSQVPSGISMGTDTQYF. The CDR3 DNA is TGCGCCAGCAGCCAAGTCCCTAGCGGGATCTCTATGGGCACAGATACGCAGTATTTT.